A selection of T cell receptor beta chains follows, all from one sample in a study of blood T cell repertoires in COVID-19. Assay used: immunoSEQ multiplex PCR; TCRdb lists only in-frame clones, some missing. This sample has 120,000 to 150,000 clones, with 65% to 90% found just once. The sample was peripheral blood. These receptors originate from a man aged 45-65 years with acute or convalescent COVID-19. The CDR3 runs from the conserved cysteine through the conserved F or W. The order of the fields is clone size, J gene, V gene, CDR3 protein. Expanded clones are given a class, and other clones once, few, many or no size at all.

size: few; J: TRBJ1-4; V: TRBV7-9; CDR3: CASSLEGDEKLFF
size: .; J: TRBJ1-4; V: TRBV28; CDR3: CASSSQGSGMRELFF
size: .; J: TRBJ2-1; V: TRBV3-1/TRBV3-2; CDR3: CASSQEPGLADTNEQFF
size: .; J: TRBJ2-3; V: TRBV9; CDR3: CASSVDLGRMGTDTQYF
size: .; J: TRBJ2-7; V: TRBV27; CDR3: CASSFGTVGSYEQYF
size: .; J: TRBJ1-1; V: TRBV19; CDR3: CASSYAGGGTEAFF
size: .; J: TRBJ1-5; V: TRBV6-2/TRBV6-3; CDR3: CASSSYGLQPQHF
size: .; J: TRBJ2-7; V: TRBV18; CDR3: CASSPARGETEQYF
size: .; J: TRBJ1-1; V: TRBV29-1; CDR3: CSVERGAYTEAFF
size: .; J: TRBJ1-6; V: TRBV6-5; CDR3: CASSYGQGFYNSPLHF
size: .; J: TRBJ2-1; V: TRBV9; CDR3: CASSVLALGSAYNEQFF
size: .; J: TRBJ1-4; V: TRBV7-8; CDR3: CASSPLGGSNEKLFF
size: .; J: TRBJ1-1; V: TRBV2; CDR3: CASSPGKGSAMNTEAFF
size: few; J: TRBJ2-7; V: TRBV28; CDR3: CASSLMGGSYEQYF